Listed here are 15 T cell receptor beta chains from one sample, sequenced in a study of blood T cell repertoires in COVID-19. TCRdb keeps only in-frame clones here, not all; method: immunoSEQ multiplex PCR. Of roughly 32,000 clones detected, 85% appear once; the ten largest clones hold around 45%. The sample comprised peripheral blood. These receptors were collected from a man aged 60 to 69 with active or convalescent COVID-19.

J is TRBJ1-6 and V is TRBV25-1, with D perhaps TRBD1 (6 bases). Trimming shortened V by 1 base and J by 7 bases, and 11 bases separated the two germline ends. Germline lookup yields CDR1 MGHDK and CDR2 SYGVNS. The CDR3 is 15 amino acids. The CDR3 is CASSESTGWNSPLHF. The CDR3, as DNA: TGTGCCAGCAGTGAATCCACAGGGTGGAATTCACCCCTCCACTTT.

The chain recombines TRBV24-1 with TRBJ2-7; a weak D match, TRBD1 (6 bases). With 1 base removed from V and 2 bases from J, the gap between germline ends came to 14 bases. The CDR3 is made up of 16 amino acids. In germline, CDR1 is KGHDR, CDR2 SFDVKD. CDR3: CATSDLKDSPTYEQYV. The CDR3 nucleotides are TGTGCCACCAGTGATTTAAAGGACAGTCCTACCTACGAGCAGTACGTC.

The chain is built from TRBV7-8 and TRBJ1-3, with D hard to call. V was pared by 1 base and J by 0 bases, with 10 bases between. The CDR3 length is 16 residues. CDR1 and CDR2 (germline): SGHVS, FQNEAQ. CDR3 protein: CASSLGTRNSGNTIYF. The CDR3 nucleotides are TGTGCCAGCAGCTTAGGCACCAGGAACTCTGGAAACACCATATATTTT.

The chain carries TRBV14 and TRBJ2-1; TRBD2 matches 8 bases. Trimming took 1 base from V and 3 from J; bases not matched to a gene: 2. The germline V gene encodes CDR1 SGHDN and CDR2 FVKESK. The CDR3 covers 15 residues. CDR3 sequence: CASSQVAGSYNEQFF. The CDR3 DNA reads TGTGCCAGCAGCCAAGTAGCGGGAAGCTACAATGAGCAGTTCTTC.

The chain combines TRBV28 with TRBJ2-1, with 7 bases fitting TRBD2. The CDR3 spans 14 residues. V lost 5 bases and J lost 8; bases outside the gene matches: 9. Germline CDR1 and CDR2: MDHEN and SYDVKM. The CDR3 region is CASSLRTSLDEQFF. The CDR3 nucleotides read TGTGCCAGCAGTCTGAGGACTAGTCTGGATGAGCAGTTCTTC. The entire variable domain, with the rest obtained from reference TRBV28 and TRBJ2-1, is as follows: DVKVTQSSRYLVKRTGEKVFLECVQDMDHENMFWYRQDPGLGLRLIYFSYDVKMKEKGDIPEGYSVSREKKERFSLILESASTNQTSMYLCASSLRTSLDEQFFGPGTRLTVL.

The J gene is TRBJ2-5, the V gene TRBV19; possible D gene TRBD2, 6 bases. This CDR3 is 13 amino acids long. Deletions cut 4 bases from V and 4 bases from J, with 10 bases between. Germline V gene lookup returns CDR1 LNHDA and CDR2 SQIVND (reference sequence). This CDR3 is CASSSGVRETQYF. Written as DNA, the CDR3 is TGTGCCAGTAGTAGCGGGGTTCGAGAGACCCAGTACTTC.

The rearrangement links TRBV5-1 to TRBJ2-5, with a tentative D call TRBD1 (5 bases). The CDR3 length is 15 residues. The V gene's germline CDR1 is SGHRS and CDR2 YFSETQ. V lost 2 bases to trimming and J lost 5 bases, with 16 bases between them. The CDR3 protein is CASSFDHRLEETQYF. In DNA form, the CDR3 reads TGCGCCAGCAGCTTTGACCACAGGTTAGAGGAGACCCAGTACTTC.

This clone has a single count. This chain links TRBV28 with TRBJ2-2; D might be TRBD1 (6 bases). Germline assignment: CDR1 MDHEN and CDR2 SYDVKM. The CDR3 has 15 amino acids. V lost 8 bases to trimming and J lost 4 bases, with 17 bases between them. The CDR3 bases are TGTGCCAGCGCGGTTGGGGGCCTGGTCACCGGGGAGCTGTTTTTT. This encodes CASAVGGLVTGELFF.

The J gene is TRBJ2-6, the V gene TRBV3-1 (or the pseudogene TRBV3-2); 9 nucleotides align to TRBD1. The J segment lost 2 bases and the V segment lost 1 base, leaving 6 bases of the junction unmatched. CDR1 LGHDT and CDR2 YNNKEL come from the germline V gene (reference sequence). CDR3 length: 18 amino acids. CDR3 nucleotides: TGTGCCAGCAGCCAAGCGACAGGGGGACTAACTGGGGCCAACGTCCTGACTTTC. Protein sequence: CASSQATGGLTGANVLTF.

CDR3 sequence: CASSLFGTSGFYTDTQYF. The CDR3 DNA reads as TGTGCCAGCAGCTTATTCGGGACTAGCGGGTTCTACACAGATACGCAGTATTTT. The rearrangement joins TRBV7-2 to TRBJ2-3; 12 bases align to TRBD2. Germline assignment: CDR1 SGHTA and CDR2 FQGNSA. J was trimmed by 2 bases and V by 2 bases; bases with no gene match: 8. CDR3 length: 18 amino acids.

In this sample, this clone turned up once. This chain uses TRBV7-8 with TRBJ1-3, with 7 bases fitting TRBD1. The CDR3 is made up of 16 amino acids. The V gene's germline CDR1 is SGHVS and CDR2 FQNEAQ. V lost 5 bases to trimming and J lost 0 bases; unmatched junction nucleotides: 7. The CDR3 coding sequence is TGTGCCAGCAGCCCGCGGGACAGTGACTCTGGAAACACCATATATTTT. Protein sequence: CASSPRDSDSGNTIYF.

The chain is built from TRBV11-2 and TRBJ2-3, with 9 bases aligning to TRBD2. CDR1 SGHAT and CDR2 FQNNGV come from the germline V gene. The CDR3 is 14 residues long. Trimming cost V 7 bases and J 7 bases; bases outside gene matches: 9. CDR3 amino acids: CASIESGRLNTQYF. CDR3 coding DNA: TGTGCCAGCATCGAAAGCGGGAGGTTAAATACGCAGTATTTT.

The rearrangement uses TRBV4-1 and TRBJ2-1, with D possibly TRBD2 on 6 matching bases. The CDR3 is 16 amino acids. Germline CDR1 and CDR2: MGHRA and YSYEKL. The V gene lost 4 bases and the J gene lost 0 bases, with 13 bases spanning the gap. The CDR3 DNA reads as TGCGCCAGCAGCCGCGGGACGGGCCTCTCCTACAATGAGCAGTTCTTC. It encodes CASSRGTGLSYNEQFF.

The V and J genes are TRBV19 and TRBJ1-4; D is unresolved. V dropped 5 bases and J dropped 4 bases, with 14 bases sitting between them. Germline V gene lookup returns CDR1 LNHDA and CDR2 SQIVND (reference sequence). The CDR3 runs to 15 residues. In nucleotides, the CDR3 is TGTGCCAGTAGTGCCCCTCAACTAGATAATGAAAAACTGTTTTTT. Encoded protein: CASSAPQLDNEKLFF.

The rearrangement uses TRBV28 and TRBJ1-1; D might be TRBD1 (6 bases). The CDR3 sequence is 16 residues long. Germline CDR1 is MDHEN and CDR2 is SYDVKM. V lost 2 bases and J 1 base, leaving 14 bases between the germline ends. The DNA for the CDR3 is TGTGCCAGCAGTTTACCCTACAGGGTAGAGAACACTGAAGCTTTCTTT. Its protein product is CASSLPYRVENTEAFF.